Presented here are 10 T cell receptor beta chains from one specimen sequenced in a study of blood T cell repertoires in COVID-19 (dated by TCRdb to 2018 to 2021). The protocol used for the library was the immunoSEQ multiplex PCR assay. Entries here come from immuneACCESS through TCRdb and include only in-frame sequences with V and J called. Some clones fail to appear in such tables; in the studies checked, an unresolved V gene covers under half of the shortfall, and the cause of the remainder is unknown. For this sample there are about 160,000 clones; roughly 80% appear just once. The ten largest account for around 5.3% of the sample. Specimen: PBMCs or T cells enriched from blood (not recorded which). The origin of the receptors is a woman aged 40 to 50 with acute COVID-19.

J is TRBJ2-7 and V is TRBV5-1; D might be TRBD1 (6 bases). V dropped 4 bases and J dropped 3 bases, with 20 bases sitting between them. Germline lookup yields CDR1 SGHRS and CDR2 YFSETQ. This CDR3 has 16 residues. DNA for the CDR3: TGCGCCAGCAGCATGGAAGGGGGTGCGGTGGTCTACGAGCAGTACTTC. Protein sequence: CASSMEGGAVVYEQYF.

This rearrangement joins TRBV7-2 to TRBJ2-6; D unresolved. This CDR3 has 15 amino acids. V was cut by 2 bases and J by 0 bases, with 5 bases left in between. CDR1 and CDR2 from the germline V gene are SGHTA and FQGNSA. In DNA form, the CDR3 reads TGTGCCAGCAGCTTAATCAACTCTGGGGCCAACGTCCTGACTTTC. The encoded protein is CASSLINSGANVLTF. Together with reference TRBV7-2 and TRBJ2-6, the CDR3 gives the full variable domain: GAGVSQSPSNKVTEKGKDVELRCDPISGHTALYWYRQSLGQGLEFLIYFQGNSAPDKSGLPSDRFSAERTGGSVSTLTIQRTQQEDSAVYLCASSLINSGANVLTFGAGSRLTVL.

The chain links TRBV18 to TRBJ1-2; D is perhaps TRBD1 (5 bases). V lost 6 bases and J 7 bases, leaving 9 bases between the germline ends. CDR3 length: 11 amino acids. From germline, CDR1 is KGHSH and CDR2 LQKENI. CDR3 nucleotide sequence: TGTGCCAGCTCCCCAGGGCCTGGCTACACCTTC. Its protein is CASSPGPGYTF.

This chain links TRBV19 with TRBJ2-1; D might be TRBD2 (5 bases). This CDR3 contains 14 residues. Germline CDR1 reads LNHDA; CDR2 reads SQIVND (reference sequence). V was clipped by 3 bases and J by 3 bases, with 9 bases between them. CDR3: CASSIPDYYNEQFF. The DNA for the CDR3 is TGTGCCAGTAGTATCCCCGACTACTACAATGAGCAGTTCTTC.

DNA for the CDR3: TGTGCCAGCAGCTTAGTTCTAGCGGTCCAAGAGACCCAGTACTTC. It specifies CASSLVLAVQETQYF. The rearrangement links TRBV7-9 to TRBJ2-5, with TRBD2 matching 7 bases. Germline V gene data show CDR1 as SEHNR and CDR2 as FQNEAQ (reference sequence). CDR3 length: 15 residues. V lost 1 base to trimming and J lost 1 base; unmatched junction nucleotides: 3.

V usage is TRBV29-1 and J usage is TRBJ2-7, with 9 bases fitting TRBD1. J was trimmed by 0 bases and V by 5 bases; bases with no gene match: 5. CDR1 SQVTM and CDR2 ANQGSEA come from the germline V gene. The CDR3 consists of 14 residues. The CDR3 DNA follows: TGCAGCGTTCCGGGACAGGGAGACTCCTACGAGCAGTACTTC. The encoded protein is CSVPGQGDSYEQYF.

The V call is TRBV30, the J call TRBJ2-7; tentative D call: TRBD1 (6 bases). Between the trimmed V and J ends, which lost 4 bases and 7 bases, there was a span of 17 bases. This CDR3 spans 13 amino acids. Germline values: CDR1 GTSNPN, CDR2 SVGIG (reference sequence). Here the CDR3 reads CAWKVQGGGEQYV. The CDR3 bases are TGTGCCTGGAAAGTACAGGGCGGTGGGGAGCAGTACGTC.

This clone was counted once. This chain links TRBV30 with TRBJ1-5; possibly TRBD1 for D (6 bases). CDR3 length: 14 amino acids. Germline CDR1 reads GTSNPN; CDR2 reads SVGIG (reference sequence). Trimming pared 0 bases from V and 12 bases from J, leaving 18 bases between. The CDR3 protein is CAWSVRAGRGGQHF. In DNA form, the CDR3 reads TGTGCCTGGAGTGTAAGGGCAGGCCGAGGGGGCCAGCATTTT.

The chain employs TRBV11-2 and TRBJ2-3; no reliable D call. Per the germline V gene, CDR1 is SGHAT and CDR2 is FQNNGV. The CDR3 extends over 12 amino acids. V lost 2 bases, J lost 6 bases, and 6 bases lay in between. The CDR3 nucleotides are TGTGCCAGCAGCTTAAACGGGGATACGCAGTATTTT. Translating it yields CASSLNGDTQYF.

V usage is TRBV29-1 and J usage is TRBJ2-7, with D unclear. V lost 2 bases to trimming and J lost 2 bases, with 13 bases between them. CDR1 and CDR2 (germline): SQVTM, ANQGSEA. The CDR3 sequence is 14 residues long. The CDR3 reads CSVEYPVDTYEQYF. CDR3 sequence (DNA): TGCAGCGTTGAATACCCAGTCGACACCTACGAGCAGTACTTC.